This section outlines one T cell receptor (beta chain) sequence together with its context. Per the study methods: Reference gene primer amplification gave estimated nucleated cell counts. Profiling relied on immunoSEQ multiplex PCR, and the TCRdb table lists in-frame clones only, not all of them. V, J and clone size reflect that table, while D and trimming were determined from the DNA. The sample shows about 140,000 clones, approximately 88% of them seen only once. This sample was taken from a study of blood T cell repertoires in COVID-19. Overall study: Samples came from the United States, Italy and Spain, spanning acute and convalescent COVID-19. PBMCs, B-cell-depleted T cells, or T cells provided the cDNA or gDNA that made up the material.

CDR1 is SQVTM and CDR2 is ANQGSEA in the germline V gene. The V and J ends lost 6 bases and 0 bases respectively, with 9 bases between them. The CDR3 runs to 14 residues. The TCR originated in a man aged 55 to 69 with active or convalescent COVID-19. Sequenced: peripheral blood. This chain joins TRBV29-1 and TRBJ2-6; D perhaps matches TRBD1 (6 bases). Here the CDR3 DNA reads TGCAGCGTCAGGACAGCCTCTGGGGCCAACGTCCTGACTTTC. This encodes CSVRTASGANVLTF.